Presented here are 12 T cell receptor beta chains from one specimen sequenced in a study of blood T cell repertoires in COVID-19 (dated by TCRdb to the early 2020s). Library creation used the immunoSEQ multiplex PCR assay. TCRdb took over this immuneACCESS table, retaining in-frame rearrangements with V and J assigned. Such tables are incomplete; in checked studies, under half of the missing clones stem from an unresolved V gene, and the remainder is unexplained. The sample includes 150,000 to 200,000 clones, with around 90% observed a single time. The ten largest clones add up to 1.5% to 2% of the sample. Sequenced sample: peripheral blood. All receptors come from a woman aged 45-60 years with acute or convalescent COVID-19.

The chain links TRBV14 to TRBJ2-1, with 10 bases lining up with TRBD1. Germline V gene data show CDR1 as SGHDN and CDR2 as FVKESK. Unmatched junction bases numbered 9, after V lost 4 bases and J lost 6 bases. The CDR3 length is 16 residues. The CDR3 here is CASSPSIGTGANEQFF. DNA for the CDR3: TGTGCCAGCAGCCCATCGATCGGGACAGGGGCCAATGAGCAGTTCTTC.

V usage is TRBV24-1 and J usage is TRBJ2-3, with D possibly being TRBD2 (5 bases). V was shortened by 1 base and J by 2 bases, with 9 bases between the two germline ends. This CDR3 comprises 15 residues. CDR1 is KGHDR and CDR2 is SFDVKD in the germline V gene. In nucleotides, the CDR3 is TGTGCCACCAGTGATTTTAGGACTGCCACAGATACGCAGTATTTT. Translating it yields CATSDFRTATDTQYF.

The genes are TRBV18 and TRBJ1-3; TRBD1 matches 8 bases. The CDR3 has 16 amino acids. With V trimmed by 6 bases and J by 3 bases, 10 bases remained unmatched. The germline V gene has CDR1 KGHSH and CDR2 LQKENI. CDR3 nucleotide sequence: TGTGCCAGCTCGAATCCAGGGGGCGCGTTTGGAAACACCATATATTTT. Protein sequence: CASSNPGGAFGNTIYF.

The V and J genes are TRBV7-6 and TRBJ2-1, with 10 bases matching TRBD2. Germline-derived CDR1 and CDR2 are SGHVS and FNYEAQ. V lost 5 bases, J lost 4 bases, and 11 bases stayed unmatched. This CDR3 region has 17 residues. The DNA for the CDR3 is TGTGCCAGCAGCCCCGGATCGGGACTAGCGTCTTACAATGAGCAGTTCTTC. Protein: CASSPGSGLASYNEQFF.

CDR3 nucleotide sequence: TGTGCCAGCAGCGTAGGGACTAGCGGTTACAATGAGCAGTTCTTC. The encoded protein is CASSVGTSGYNEQFF. The chain couples TRBV9 to TRBJ2-1; 10 bases fit TRBD2. The CDR3 loop spans 15 amino acids. CDR1 and CDR2 from the germline V gene are SGDLS and YYNGEE. With 0 bases clipped from V and 4 bases from J, the junction kept 1 base outside the gene matches.

This chain uses TRBV5-1 with TRBJ1-1; D might be TRBD1 (6 bases). CDR1 is SGHRS, CDR2 YFSETQ, per germline. Trimming removed 3 bases at V and 1 base at J, with 7 bases between. The CDR3 is 13 amino acids. The CDR3 coding sequence is TGCGCCAGCAGCTGGGGACAGAACACTGAAGCTTTCTTT. It translates to CASSWGQNTEAFF.

This chain uses TRBV2 with TRBJ1-6, with 8 bases aligning to TRBD1. After removal of 3 bases from V and 5 bases from J, the junction contained 3 bases not matched to a gene. Germline-derived CDR1 and CDR2 are SNHLY and FYNNEI. This CDR3 region has 15 residues. In nucleotides, the CDR3 is TGTGCCAGCAGTGACGACAGGGGCCATAATTCACCCCTCCACTTT. It specifies CASSDDRGHNSPLHF.

This rearrangement joins TRBV28 to TRBJ1-2; the match to TRBD1 covers 10 bases. The junction had 7 bases not matched to a gene; V was cut back by 2 bases and J by 4 bases. The CDR3 length is 16 residues. The germline gives CDR1 MDHEN, CDR2 SYDVKM. This CDR3 reads CASSLRTGGGTYGYTF. The CDR3 nucleotides read TGTGCCAGCAGTTTAAGGACAGGGGGTGGAACCTATGGCTACACCTTC.

This rearrangement joins TRBV12-3 or TRBV12-4 to TRBJ2-2; D may be TRBD2 (6 bases). V was shortened by 6 bases and J by 6 bases, with 11 bases between the two germline ends. There are 13 residues in the CDR3. The CDR3 nucleotides read TGTGCCAGCAGGTCATCGGGAGCCGGGGAGCTGTTTTTT. Its translation is CASRSSGAGELFF.

This clone was observed a handful of times. This chain joins TRBV27 and TRBJ1-1; D is undetermined. This CDR3 is built from 14 residues. The V and J ends lost 2 bases and 0 bases respectively, with 7 bases between them. CDR1 and CDR2 from the germline V gene are MNHEY and SMNVEV (reference sequence). CDR3 protein: CASSLGVMNTEAFF. DNA of the CDR3: TGTGCCAGCAGTTTAGGAGTCATGAACACTGAAGCTTTCTTT.

This chain uses TRBV5-1 with TRBJ2-3; 7 nucleotides match TRBD2. Trimming took 4 bases from V and 3 from J; bases not matched to a gene: 5. Germline CDR1 reads SGHRS; CDR2 reads YFSETQ. CDR3 length equals 14 residues. This CDR3 is CASSIAGVTDTQYF. The CDR3 bases are TGCGCCAGCAGCATTGCGGGGGTAACAGATACGCAGTATTTT.

The chain combines TRBV4-3 with TRBJ1-6; weak D call: TRBD1 (6 bases). Germline V gene sequence: CDR1 LGHNA, CDR2 YSLEER. The CDR3 length is 14 residues. Deletions cut 4 bases from V and 7 bases from J, with 11 bases between. DNA of the CDR3: TGCGCCAGCAGCCCGGGACATGGGAATTCACCCCTCCACTTT. Translated, it gives CASSPGHGNSPLHF.